This TCR beta chain emerged from a study of T cell repertoires in cytomegalovirus infection. Study at large: Recently identified HLA-C-restricted CMV epitopes were used, and well-studied HLA-B-restricted CMV epitopes were used as well. Both a matching HLA type and CMV infection were indicated by public TCR beta signatures.

From the reads, TCRdb called clonotypes with MiXCR, one entry per CDR3 protein. The data hold under 450,000 distinct CDR3 sequences, with about 32% observed a single time. CDR3 length: 10 residues. V was clipped by 6 bases and J by 7 bases, with 7 bases between them. The germline V gene has CDR1 MDHEN and CDR2 SYDVKM. About this clonotype: Its antigen is not identified.

Study-wide findings and caveats: Dominating the ex vivo response were HLA-C-restricted CMV-specific TCR beta clonotypes. CMV carriers with the relevant HLA were identified by cumulative public TCR beta family frequency.

The sample consisted of cultured PBMCs, taken from culture after CMV antigen stimulation. This rearrangement joins TRBV28 to TRBJ2-7, with no clear D. This receptor was identified in a human donor in good health (CMV status not recorded). Some clones in this sample may be carry-over from other donors' samples. CDR3 nucleotide sequence: TGTGCCAGCAGGCAGAAAGAGCAGTACTTC. It yields the protein CASRQKEQYF.